This is a list of T cell receptor beta chains from one sample in a study of blood T cell repertoires in COVID-19. Only in-frame clones appear in the TCRdb table, and some are missing; sequencing was by immunoSEQ multiplex PCR. The table includes over 100,000 clones, 90% detected once. Material: peripheral blood. The receptors come from a human donor in a cohort sampled during active COVID-19. CDR3s include the opening cysteine and the closing phenylalanine or tryptophan. Fields, in order: V gene, D gene, clone size, J gene, CDR3 protein, CDR3 DNA. D genes are given only for firm matches. Expanded clones are given a class, and other clones once, few, many or no size at all.

v_gene: TRBV7-3
d_gene: TRBD1
abundance: .
j_gene: TRBJ2-4
CDR3aa: CASSSRQGSIQYF
CDR3nt: TGTGCCAGCAGTTCACGACAGGGGAGCATTCAGTACTTC

v_gene: TRBV27
d_gene: .
abundance: .
j_gene: TRBJ2-7
CDR3aa: CATGPQGRSYEQYF
CDR3nt: TGTGCCACGGGTCCTCAGGGTAGATCCTACGAGCAGTACTTC

v_gene: TRBV5-3
d_gene: .
abundance: .
j_gene: TRBJ2-3
CDR3aa: CARSPTLVDNTDTQYF
CDR3nt: TGTGCCAGAAGCCCAACCCTTGTGGACAACACAGATACGCAGTATTTT

v_gene: TRBV2
d_gene: .
abundance: .
j_gene: TRBJ2-2
CDR3aa: CASSSTGELFF
CDR3nt: TGTGCCAGCAGCTCGACCGGGGAGCTGTTTTTT

v_gene: TRBV19
d_gene: .
abundance: .
j_gene: TRBJ1-2
CDR3aa: CASSILSGESGYTF
CDR3nt: TGTGCCAGTAGTATTCTTTCCGGGGAATCTGGCTACACCTTC

v_gene: TRBV7-6
d_gene: .
abundance: once
j_gene: TRBJ2-5
CDR3aa: CASSFSSQGQETQYF
CDR3nt: TGTGCCAGCAGCTTCTCATCGCAGGGCCAAGAGACCCAGTACTTC

v_gene: TRBV4-2
d_gene: .
abundance: few
j_gene: TRBJ1-1
CDR3aa: CASRPGGTEAFF
CDR3nt: TGTGCCAGCAGGCCCGGGGGTACTGAAGCTTTCTTT

v_gene: TRBV9
d_gene: TRBD2
abundance: .
j_gene: TRBJ2-7
CDR3aa: CASSVDTGLAGEQYF
CDR3nt: TGTGCCAGCAGCGTAGACACGGGACTAGCGGGCGAGCAGTACTTC

v_gene: TRBV7-9
d_gene: .
abundance: .
j_gene: TRBJ1-5
CDR3aa: CASSPAGGRTQPQHF
CDR3nt: TGTGCCAGCAGCCCCGCGGGAGGTCGCACTCAGCCCCAGCATTTT

v_gene: TRBV6-5
d_gene: .
abundance: once
j_gene: TRBJ2-3
CDR3aa: CASTTGPGGTDTQYF
CDR3nt: TGTGCCAGTACTACCGGGCCGGGGGGCACAGATACGCAGTATTTT

v_gene: TRBV24-1
d_gene: TRBD1
abundance: .
j_gene: TRBJ2-5
CDR3aa: CATRGTVMETQYF
CDR3nt: TGTGCCACCAGGGGGACAGTCATGGAGACCCAGTACTTC

v_gene: TRBV2
d_gene: TRBD1
abundance: .
j_gene: TRBJ2-3
CDR3aa: CASWDRASSTDTQYF
CDR3nt: TGTGCCAGTTGGGACAGGGCCTCTAGCACAGATACGCAGTATTTT

v_gene: TRBV5-1
d_gene: TRBD2
abundance: .
j_gene: TRBJ2-2
CDR3aa: CASSPIAGAGGAGELFF
CDR3nt: TGCGCCAGCAGCCCTATAGCGGGAGCCGGGGGAGCCGGGGAGCTGTTTTTT

v_gene: TRBV7-6
d_gene: .
abundance: .
j_gene: TRBJ2-3
CDR3aa: CASSQDSLTQYF
CDR3nt: TGTGCCAGCAGCCAGGACAGCCTAACGCAGTATTTT

v_gene: TRBV5-1
d_gene: .
abundance: .
j_gene: TRBJ2-5
CDR3aa: CASSLVGTGTASQYF
CDR3nt: TGCGCCAGCAGCTTGGTTGGTACAGGGACGGCTTCCCAGTACTTC

v_gene: TRBV5-1
d_gene: .
abundance: .
j_gene: TRBJ1-1
CDR3aa: CASSRGIAEAFF
CDR3nt: TGCGCCAGCAGTAGAGGGATCGCTGAAGCTTTCTTT

v_gene: TRBV18
d_gene: .
abundance: .
j_gene: TRBJ1-1
CDR3aa: CASSPPGFSTEAFF
CDR3nt: TGTGCCAGCTCTCCTCCAGGGTTTAGCACTGAAGCTTTCTTT

v_gene: TRBV4-1
d_gene: TRBD1
abundance: .
j_gene: TRBJ1-2
CDR3aa: CASSHSADRGRRGYTF
CDR3nt: TGCGCCAGCAGCCATTCCGCGGACAGGGGGCGCCGGGGCTACACCTTC

v_gene: TRBV2
d_gene: TRBD1
abundance: .
j_gene: TRBJ2-2
CDR3aa: CASSERRGTGGLGGELFF
CDR3nt: TGTGCCAGCAGTGAACGTCGTGGGACAGGGGGCTTGGGCGGGGAGCTGTTTTTT

v_gene: TRBV18
d_gene: .
abundance: .
j_gene: TRBJ1-1
CDR3aa: CASSPNRVTEAFF
CDR3nt: TGTGCCAGCTCACCTAACAGGGTCACTGAAGCTTTCTTT

v_gene: TRBV2
d_gene: TRBD2
abundance: .
j_gene: TRBJ2-2
CDR3aa: CASSAGLADTGELFF
CDR3nt: TGTGCCAGCAGTGCCGGACTAGCTGACACCGGGGAGCTGTTTTTT

v_gene: TRBV7-9
d_gene: .
abundance: .
j_gene: TRBJ1-2
CDR3aa: CASSFPDRASNYGYTF
CDR3nt: TGTGCCAGCAGCTTCCCCGACAGAGCTTCTAACTATGGCTACACCTTC

v_gene: TRBV28
d_gene: TRBD2
abundance: .
j_gene: TRBJ2-7
CDR3aa: CASSTTSGRLDSYEQYF
CDR3nt: TGTGCCAGCAGTACGACTAGCGGGAGGTTGGATTCCTACGAGCAGTACTTC

v_gene: TRBV5-1
d_gene: TRBD2
abundance: once
j_gene: TRBJ2-1
CDR3aa: CASSLELAGVGGHEQFF
CDR3nt: TGCGCCAGCAGCTTGGAACTAGCGGGGGTCGGAGGACATGAGCAGTTCTTC

v_gene: TRBV5-1
d_gene: TRBD1
abundance: .
j_gene: TRBJ2-7
CDR3aa: CASSLEGQGVGEQYF
CDR3nt: TGCGCCAGCAGCTTGGAGGGACAGGGGGTCGGCGAGCAGTACTTC

v_gene: TRBV18
d_gene: TRBD1
abundance: .
j_gene: TRBJ2-7
CDR3aa: CASSRQGAGYEQYF
CDR3nt: TGTGCCAGCTCACGCCAGGGGGCTGGCTACGAGCAGTACTTC

v_gene: TRBV7-9
d_gene: TRBD2
abundance: .
j_gene: TRBJ2-7
CDR3aa: CASTNTGLAGVGGVALYEQYF
CDR3nt: TGTGCCAGCACCAACACCGGGCTAGCGGGAGTAGGGGGGGTTGCGTTGTACGAGCAGTACTTC

v_gene: TRBV11-3
d_gene: .
abundance: .
j_gene: TRBJ1-1
CDR3aa: CASSFRAQAFF
CDR3nt: TGTGCCAGCAGCTTCAGGGCTCAAGCTTTCTTT

v_gene: TRBV5-1
d_gene: .
abundance: .
j_gene: TRBJ2-7
CDR3aa: CASSLGAMTVSYEQYF
CDR3nt: TGCGCCAGCAGCTTGGGGGCAATGACAGTATCCTACGAGCAGTACTTC

v_gene: TRBV20-1
d_gene: .
abundance: .
j_gene: TRBJ2-5
CDR3aa: CSASILAGRKETQYF
CDR3nt: TGCAGTGCTAGTATCCTGGCAGGGAGGAAAGAGACCCAGTACTTC

v_gene: TRBV10-2
d_gene: TRBD1
abundance: .
j_gene: TRBJ1-2
CDR3aa: CASNRDSYGYTF
CDR3nt: TGCGCCAGCAACCGGGACAGCTATGGCTACACCTTC

v_gene: TRBV5-6
d_gene: TRBD2
abundance: .
j_gene: TRBJ2-1
CDR3aa: CASSLLAGGYSEQFF
CDR3nt: TGTGCCAGCAGCTTACTAGCGGGGGGGTACAGTGAGCAGTTCTTC

v_gene: TRBV5-4
d_gene: .
abundance: .
j_gene: TRBJ2-7
CDR3aa: CASSLAGVGLEQYF
CDR3nt: TGTGCCAGCAGCTTGGCCGGGGTCGGTCTCGAGCAGTACTTC

v_gene: TRBV14
d_gene: .
abundance: .
j_gene: TRBJ1-6
CDR3aa: CASSQGGGETPLHF
CDR3nt: TGTGCCAGCAGCCAAGGGGGAGGGGAAACACCCCTCCACTTT

v_gene: TRBV13
d_gene: TRBD2
abundance: .
j_gene: TRBJ2-3
CDR3aa: CASSRRLAGLADTQYF
CDR3nt: TGTGCCAGCAGCCGCCGACTAGCAGGTTTAGCAGATACGCAGTATTTT

v_gene: TRBV5-1
d_gene: TRBD1
abundance: .
j_gene: TRBJ2-3
CDR3aa: CASSLAATGETDTQYF
CDR3nt: TGCGCCAGCAGCTTGGCCGCGACAGGGGAGACAGATACGCAGTATTTT

v_gene: TRBV3-1/TRBV3-2
d_gene: TRBD2
abundance: .
j_gene: TRBJ2-7
CDR3aa: CASSRTSSEQYF
CDR3nt: TGTGCCAGCAGTCGGACTAGCTCCGAGCAGTACTTC

v_gene: TRBV5-1
d_gene: TRBD1
abundance: few
j_gene: TRBJ1-2
CDR3aa: CASSFLDRGAGGYTF
CDR3nt: TGCGCCAGCAGCTTCCTGGACAGGGGGGCTGGGGGCTACACCTTC

v_gene: TRBV3-1/TRBV3-2
d_gene: TRBD1
abundance: .
j_gene: TRBJ1-1
CDR3aa: CASSQGDRGIWGTEAFF
CDR3nt: TGTGCCAGCAGCCAAGGGGACAGGGGGATCTGGGGCACTGAAGCTTTCTTT

v_gene: TRBV27
d_gene: TRBD1
abundance: .
j_gene: TRBJ2-2
CDR3aa: CASRLTGAGELFF
CDR3nt: TGTGCCAGCAGACTCACAGGGGCCGGGGAGCTGTTTTTT

v_gene: TRBV3-1/TRBV3-2
d_gene: TRBD1
abundance: .
j_gene: TRBJ1-1
CDR3aa: CASSQNLRGLRGWEAFF
CDR3nt: TGTGCCAGCAGCCAAAACTTGAGGGGGCTAAGGGGCTGGGAAGCTTTCTTT

v_gene: TRBV6-2/TRBV6-3
d_gene: TRBD2
abundance: .
j_gene: TRBJ2-2
CDR3aa: CASSFRTSGGALNTGELFF
CDR3nt: TGTGCCAGCAGTTTCCGGACTAGCGGGGGGGCCCTGAACACCGGGGAGCTGTTTTTT

v_gene: TRBV29-1
d_gene: .
abundance: .
j_gene: TRBJ2-1
CDR3aa: CSGRGGKDNEQFF
CDR3nt: TGCAGCGGTCGAGGGGGTAAAGACAATGAGCAGTTCTTC

v_gene: TRBV7-2
d_gene: .
abundance: .
j_gene: TRBJ2-5
CDR3aa: CASSQDPWTAPQETQYF
CDR3nt: TGTGCCAGCAGCCAAGACCCCTGGACAGCGCCTCAAGAGACCCAGTACTTC

v_gene: TRBV28
d_gene: .
abundance: .
j_gene: TRBJ1-5
CDR3aa: CASSPNTGNRNQPQHF
CDR3nt: TGTGCCAGCAGCCCGAATACAGGGAATCGCAATCAGCCCCAGCATTTT

v_gene: TRBV15
d_gene: .
abundance: .
j_gene: TRBJ1-2
CDR3aa: CATSRVAGHYGYTF
CDR3nt: TGTGCCACCAGCAGAGTGGCGGGGCACTATGGCTACACCTTC

v_gene: TRBV5-1
d_gene: .
abundance: .
j_gene: TRBJ2-2
CDR3aa: CASSLRQAGELFF
CDR3nt: TGCGCCAGCAGCCTTAGACAGGCCGGGGAGCTGTTTTTT

v_gene: TRBV10-3
d_gene: TRBD1
abundance: .
j_gene: TRBJ2-3
CDR3aa: CAISGAPRTGMFADTQYF
CDR3nt: TGTGCCATCAGTGGCGCGCCACGGACAGGCATGTTTGCAGATACGCAGTATTTT

v_gene: TRBV7-9
d_gene: TRBD2
abundance: .
j_gene: TRBJ2-5
CDR3aa: CASSKGLAGRQETQYF
CDR3nt: TGTGCCAGCAGCAAAGGACTAGCGGGGCGCCAAGAGACCCAGTACTTC

v_gene: TRBV5-1
d_gene: .
abundance: .
j_gene: TRBJ1-6
CDR3aa: CASSPGSVNSPLHF
CDR3nt: TGCGCCAGCAGCCCGGGGTCTGTTAATTCACCCCTCCACTTT

v_gene: TRBV6-4
d_gene: TRBD2
abundance: once
j_gene: TRBJ2-1
CDR3aa: CASSPSGLSSNEQFF
CDR3nt: TGTGCCAGCAGTCCGTCGGGACTATCATCAAATGAGCAGTTCTTC

v_gene: TRBV4-2
d_gene: .
abundance: .
j_gene: TRBJ2-5
CDR3aa: CASSRTAPVGLKDTQETQYF
CDR3nt: TGTGCCAGCAGCCGGACAGCGCCCGTCGGGCTCAAAGATACACAAGAGACCCAGTACTTC